These T cell receptor beta chains were read from a single sample in a study of T cell repertoires in cytomegalovirus infection. Antigens of these TCRs are unknown. TCRdb processed the reads anew with MiXCR; each CDR3 protein has one entry. The sample includes approximately 730,000 distinct CDR3 sequences, about 29% of them seen just once. The sequencing used cultured CD8+ T cells from PBMCs, collected from culture after CMV antigen stimulation. These receptors originate from a human donor in good health (CMV status not recorded). Some clones in this sample may be carry-over from other donors' samples. CDR3s include the opening cysteine and the closing phenylalanine or tryptophan. D genes are given only for firm matches. The size entry is marked missing in some rows and otherwise reads once, few, many or a size class.

J,V,size,D,DNA,CDR3
TRBJ2-3,TRBV7-6,-,-,TGTGCCAGCAGCAAGACTACCTATACAACGCAGTATTTT,CASSKTTYTTQYF
TRBJ2-1,TRBV27,-,TRBD2,TGTGCCAGCAGTCCACTCGGCGGGGGGGCCTATGAGCAGTTCTTC,CASSPLGGGAYEQFF
TRBJ1-5,TRBV6-1,-,-,TGTGCCAGCAGTCATATCCCGGGGTTCAATCAGCCCCAGCATTTT,CASSHIPGFNQPQHF
TRBJ2-7,TRBV7-6,-,TRBD1,TGTGCCAGCAGCCCCAGTGGGACAGGGTTAGGCGAGCAGTACTTC,CASSPSGTGLGEQYF
TRBJ1-1,TRBV6-5,-,TRBD1,TGTGCCAGCAGTCGACAGGGGCTGTCTGAAGCTTTCTTT,CASSRQGLSEAFF
TRBJ2-7,TRBV12-3/TRBV12-4,many,-,TGTGCCAGCAGTTTGGGCCGGGCCGACCAGTACTTC,CASSLGRADQYF
TRBJ2-2,TRBV11-2,few,TRBD2,TGTGCCAGCAGCTTAGGGCTAGCGGGGGGCACTTTCACCGGGGAGCTGTTTTTT,CASSLGLAGGTFTGELFF
TRBJ2-3,TRBV5-1,few,-,TGCGCCAGCAGCTTGGATCCTACAACAGATACGCAGTATTTT,CASSLDPTTDTQYF
TRBJ1-5,TRBV20-1,few,-,TGCAGTGCTAGCGAAGGGTTCCGGCAGCCCCAGCATTTT,CSASEGFRQPQHF
TRBJ1-3,TRBV10-3,-,TRBD1,TGTGCCATCAAAGTCCCGGGACAGGCGCCTTACTCTGGAAACACCATATATTTT,CAIKVPGQAPYSGNTIYF
TRBJ2-3,TRBV28,-,TRBD1,TGTGCCAGCAGTTCCCGGGGACAGGGGAACACAGATACGCAGTATTTT,CASSSRGQGNTDTQYF
TRBJ1-1,TRBV4-1,-,TRBD1,TGTGCCAGCAGCCAATCAGGGGGCGTTAACACTGAAGCTTTCTTT,CASSQSGGVNTEAFF
TRBJ1-3,TRBV4-3,-,-,TGCGCCAGCAGCCAAGATAGACAAATCTCTGGAAACACCATATATTTT,CASSQDRQISGNTIYF
TRBJ1-2,TRBV6-5,few,TRBD1,TGTGCCAGCAGTTACGCCCGGGACAGAGACTATGGCTACACCTTC,CASSYARDRDYGYTF
TRBJ1-6,TRBV9,few,TRBD1,TGTGCCAGCACAGCCCGACAGGGTAATTCACCCCTCCACTTT,CASTARQGNSPLHF
TRBJ1-4,TRBV9,few,-,TGTGCCAGCAGCATTAATGACGGAGCAGGGGAAAAACTGTTTTTT,CASSINDGAGEKLFF
TRBJ1-5,TRBV19,few,-,TGTGCCAGTAGTATGCGGGACCCCCTAGATCAGCCCCAGCATTTT,CASSMRDPLDQPQHF
TRBJ2-1,TRBV12-3/TRBV12-4,few,TRBD2,TGTGCCAGCCATAATCCCTCAGCGGGGGGAACCTACAATGAGCAGTTCTTC,CASHNPSAGGTYNEQFF
TRBJ2-3,TRBV7-6,many,TRBD1,TGTGCCAGCAGCGCCCCCCTCAGGGGGCGAGGCACAGATACGCAGTATTTT,CASSAPLRGRGTDTQYF
TRBJ1-6,TRBV7-6,many,-,TGTGCCAGCAGCTTAGTGTTAGGGTCGAATTCACCCCTCCACTTT,CASSLVLGSNSPLHF
TRBJ1-2,TRBV4-1,few,-,TGCGCCAGCAGCTCGGGGGGGGCGAGGGCTAACTATGGCTACACCTTC,CASSSGGARANYGYTF
TRBJ1-1,TRBV19,-,TRBD1,TGTGCCAGTACCACGGGCGCAGGGGGCACCGCTGAAGCTTTCTTT,CASTTGAGGTAEAFF
TRBJ2-3,TRBV20-1,few,TRBD1,TGCAGTGCTCGTTCTCCGGACAGGGTTAACGCGGGCACAGATACGCAGTATTTT,CSARSPDRVNAGTDTQYF
TRBJ1-1,TRBV6-6,-,-,TGTGCCAGCAGTTACCTGGGGGATGGGTACACTGAAGCTTTCTTT,CASSYLGDGYTEAFF
TRBJ2-1,TRBV6-6,-,-,TGTGCCAGCCCGCAGGGAAGGAATGAGCAGTTCTTC,CASPQGRNEQFF
TRBJ2-1,TRBV9,-,-,TGTGCCAGCAGCGTAGTGGCAGGGGGGTACAATGAGCAGTTCTTC,CASSVVAGGYNEQFF
TRBJ1-6,TRBV7-2,many,-,TGTGCCAGCAGTCCCGGGACGGAGAGCTCCTATAATTCACCCCTCCACTTT,CASSPGTESSYNSPLHF
TRBJ1-1,TRBV19,once,-,TGTGCCAGTACTCTTGGCGGCAGGGGAACTGAAGCTTTCTTT,CASTLGGRGTEAFF
TRBJ2-7,TRBV20-1,-,TRBD1,TGCAGTGCTAGCCAAACAGGGGGTTCCTACGAGCAGTACTTC,CSASQTGGSYEQYF
TRBJ1-1,TRBV6-6,-,-,TGTGCCAGCAGCATGGCGAACACTGAAGCTTTCTTT,CASSMANTEAFF
TRBJ2-5,TRBV12-3/TRBV12-4,-,-,TGTGCCAGCAGTGACCCCGCCCAGGGAGGCACCCAGTACTTC,CASSDPAQGGTQYF
TRBJ2-2,TRBV10-3,-,-,TGTGCCATCAGTGAGTCTGGCAGGGGAGGCACCGGGGAGCTGTTTTTT,CAISESGRGGTGELFF
TRBJ1-1,TRBV5-6,-,TRBD1,TGTGCCAGCCGGGACAGAGTTTTGAACACTGAAGCTTTCTTT,CASRDRVLNTEAFF
TRBJ1-6,TRBV19,-,-,-,CASSILAEMNSPLHF
TRBJ1-1,TRBV11-3,few,TRBD1,TGTGCCAGCAGCATCCTCAGGGGGCAGGGGGAAAACACTGAAGCTTTCTTT,CASSILRGQGENTEAFF
TRBJ2-2,TRBV4-1,-,-,TGCGCCAGCAGCCTAAAGACAGGGCGGGGCGGGGAGCTGTTTTTT,CASSLKTGRGGELFF
TRBJ1-2,TRBV5-6,-,-,TGTGCCAGCAGCTTGGAAGGTTCAGGGCTCTCCTATGGCTACACCTTC,CASSLEGSGLSYGYTF
TRBJ2-1,TRBV6-1,-,TRBD2,TGTGCCAGTGATAGCGGGGGTTCCTACAATGAGCAGTTCTTC,CASDSGGSYNEQFF
TRBJ1-1,TRBV27,-,TRBD1,TGTGCCTCCAGAGTGGGACAGGGGGCTTTTTTTAACACTGAAGCTTTCTTT,CASRVGQGAFFNTEAFF
TRBJ1-6,TRBV9,-,TRBD1,TGTGCCAGCAGCCCTACCCCGACAGGGTCGGGATCACCCCTCCACTTT,CASSPTPTGSGSPLHF
TRBJ2-1,TRBV6-2/TRBV6-3,-,TRBD2,TGTGCCAGCAGTTACACAGGACTGACTAGCTTTCAGAATGAGCAGTTCTTC,CASSYTGLTSFQNEQFF
TRBJ1-3,TRBV7-9,-,-,TGTGCCAGCAGCTTAGGGGACGCTGGAAACACCATATATTTT,CASSLGDAGNTIYF
TRBJ1-6,TRBV7-2,many,-,TGTGCCAGCAGCTTAGGGGGGGCCCTCCACTTT,CASSLGGALHF
TRBJ2-5,TRBV2,-,-,TGTGCCAGCAGGGGACACGCTCAAGAGACCCAGTACTTC,CASRGHAQETQYF
TRBJ1-2,TRBV27,-,-,TGTGCCAGCGGGGTTACTAACTATGGCTACACCTTC,CASGVTNYGYTF
TRBJ1-1,TRBV27,-,-,TGTGCCAGCTCAGGGAGGGGCACTGAAGCTTTCTTT,CASSGRGTEAFF
TRBJ1-1,TRBV9,once,-,TGTGCCAGCACCCTCCTTGGTGACACTGAAGCTTTCTTT,CASTLLGDTEAFF
TRBJ2-1,TRBV15,-,TRBD2,TGTGCCACCAGCACGGAGCGGGGGAGCTACAATGAGCAGTTCTTC,CATSTERGSYNEQFF
TRBJ2-1,TRBV6-1,-,TRBD1,TGTGCCAGCAGGGTGGGGACAGGGATCTACAATGAGCAGTTCTTC,CASRVGTGIYNEQFF
TRBJ2-3,TRBV5-6,-,-,TGTGCCAGCAGCACTCTCTACACAGATACGCAGTATTTT,CASSTLYTDTQYF
TRBJ1-5,TRBV12-3/TRBV12-4,few,-,TGTGCCAGCCGAGGGGGTTGGCAGCCCCAGCATTTT,CASRGGWQPQHF